This is a list of T cell receptor beta chains from one sample in a study of OX40 agonist ivuxolimab in advanced cancers. Sequencing used immunoSEQ multiplex PCR; TCRdb keeps in-frame clones, though not all of them. This sample has roughly 20,000 clones, with about 84% found just once. The sequencing here drew on CD4+ or CD8+ T cells sorted from blood, taken in a trial of the OX40 agonist ivuxolimab. These receptors were collected from an adult with an advanced solid tumor such as melanoma, head and neck, liver or kidney cancer. Both conserved end residues are part of each CDR3. The D gene is left open where the match is weak. Not every row has a clone size; where given, it reads once, few, many or a size class.

j_call clone_size v_call d_call cdr3_nt cdr3_aa
TRBJ1-2 - TRBV15 - TGTGCCACCAGCAGAGACAGGGAAGGCTATGGCTACACCTTC CATSRDREGYGYTF
TRBJ2-7 - TRBV6-5 TRBD1 TGTGCCAGCAGTTATACCGGGACAGGGACCTACGAGCAGTACTTC CASSYTGTGTYEQYF
TRBJ2-3 - TRBV6-1 TRBD1 TGTGCCAGCAGCGGTCTGGGACAGGACACAGATACGCAGTATTTT CASSGLGQDTDTQYF
TRBJ1-5 once TRBV4-1 - TGCGCCAGCAGCCAAGGGGAAACGGGGACAAACAATCAGCCCCAGCATTTT CASSQGETGTNNQPQHF
TRBJ1-1 few TRBV5-4 - TGTGCCAGCAGCACTCAGTCAGTGAACACTGAAGCTTTCTTT CASSTQSVNTEAFF
TRBJ1-1 - TRBV18 - TGTGCCAGCTCACCCTCAGGGAAAGGAATGAACACTGAAGCTTTCTTT CASSPSGKGMNTEAFF
TRBJ2-3 - TRBV14 - TGTGCCAGCAGCCATAGAGGGTTCCCAGATACGCAGTATTTT CASSHRGFPDTQYF
TRBJ1-5 medium-sized TRBV7-8 - TGTGCCAGCACTTCACATAGGGGCCCCAGTCAGCCCCAGCATTTT CASTSHRGPSQPQHF
TRBJ1-5 - TRBV19 TRBD1 TGTGCCAGTAGTATATTCGGGACAGGGCCCGATCAGCCCCAGCATTTT CASSIFGTGPDQPQHF
TRBJ2-3 - TRBV6-4 - TGTGCCAGCAGTGAAGGGGGGCTCTCCACAGATACGCAGTATTTT CASSEGGLSTDTQYF
TRBJ1-1 - TRBV29-1 - TGCAGCGTTTCCGTAACTGAAGCTTTCTTT CSVSVTEAFF
TRBJ1-2 few TRBV6-5 - TGTGCCAGCAGTTACAATGGGTTCCATGGCTACACCTTC CASSYNGFHGYTF
TRBJ2-3 - TRBV28 - TGTGCCAGCAGCGCCCGGGCCACCGATGCGCAGTATTTT CASSARATDAQYF
TRBJ1-2 - TRBV19 - TGTGCCAGTAATTTGATGGATTTGGGTCCGGACTATGGCTACACCTTC CASNLMDLGPDYGYTF
TRBJ1-4 - TRBV6-1 - TGTGCCAGCAGTGAAGCGGCGGCGGTGAAACTGTTTTTT CASSEAAAVKLFF
TRBJ1-2 - TRBV5-1 - TGCGCCAGCAGCTCGAGGGGTGACTATGGCTACACCTTC CASSSRGDYGYTF
TRBJ1-1 once TRBV6-5 TRBD1 TGTGCCAGCAGTCCCTACCGGGACAGGGGCACTGAAGCTTTCTTT CASSPYRDRGTEAFF
TRBJ1-2 - TRBV6-5 - TGTGCCAGCTACACCCTAATTTCTCGTTATGGCTACACCTTC CASYTLISRYGYTF
TRBJ2-3 - TRBV2 TRBD2 TGTGCCAGCAGTGAAGGTGTAGCGGGGGGGCGTGATACGCAGTATTTT CASSEGVAGGRDTQYF
TRBJ2-1 - TRBV27 TRBD1 TGTGCCAGCAGTCCGACAGGGTTCAATGAGCAGTTCTTC CASSPTGFNEQFF
TRBJ2-1 - TRBV7-9 TRBD2 TGTGCCAGCAGCTTCCTAGCGGGGGGAAAGAATGAGCAGTTCTTC CASSFLAGGKNEQFF
TRBJ1-2 - TRBV7-9 - TGTGCCAGCAGCTTAGGGACGGACTATGGCTACACCTTC CASSLGTDYGYTF
TRBJ2-1 - TRBV20-1 TRBD1 TGCTCGGGACAGAAACACAATGAGCAGTTCTTC CSGQKHNEQFF
TRBJ2-2 - TRBV5-4 - TGTGCCAGTATTGGTGGCGCAGGGATCGGGGAGCTGTTTTTT CASIGGAGIGELFF
TRBJ2-5 - TRBV7-9 - TGTGCCAGCAGCTGGCCCGCGACAGTCGTCCAAGAGACCCAGTACTTC CASSWPATVVQETQYF
TRBJ2-7 - TRBV6-1 TRBD1 TGTGCCAGCAGTCAGGGACAGCCCTACGAGCAGTACTTC CASSQGQPYEQYF